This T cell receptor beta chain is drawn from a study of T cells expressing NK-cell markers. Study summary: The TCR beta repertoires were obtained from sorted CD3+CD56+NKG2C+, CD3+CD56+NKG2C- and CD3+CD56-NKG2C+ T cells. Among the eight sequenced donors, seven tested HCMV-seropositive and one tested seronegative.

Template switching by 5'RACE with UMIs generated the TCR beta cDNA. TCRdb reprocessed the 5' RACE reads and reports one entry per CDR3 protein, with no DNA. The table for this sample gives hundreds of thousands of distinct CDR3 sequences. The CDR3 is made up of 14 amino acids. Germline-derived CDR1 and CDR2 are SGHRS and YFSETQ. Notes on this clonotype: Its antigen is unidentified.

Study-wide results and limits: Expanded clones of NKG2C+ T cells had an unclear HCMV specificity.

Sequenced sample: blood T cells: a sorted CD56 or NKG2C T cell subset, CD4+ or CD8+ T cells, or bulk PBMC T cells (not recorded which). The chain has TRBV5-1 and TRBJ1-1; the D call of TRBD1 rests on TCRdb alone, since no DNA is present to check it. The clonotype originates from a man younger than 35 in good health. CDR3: CASRTGGANTEAFF.